This is a list of T cell receptor beta chains from one sample in a study of blood T cells in healthy people across ages. Each CDR3 protein gets one entry after TCRdb re-called the 5' RACE reads with MiXCR. This table has around 1,100,000 distinct CDR3 sequences, around two fifths appearing once. The sample taken for sequencing was blood. These receptors all stem from a young man in good health. The conserved cysteine and the conserved F or W are not part of the CDR3 here. The order of the fields is V gene, CDR3 length, clone size, J gene, CDR3 protein. Clone size is not always given. Where it is, it says once, few, many or a class for expanded clones.

v_call: TRBV9
cdr3_length: 14
clone_size: NA
j_call: TRBJ2-3
cdr3_aa: ASSPRSGGGTDTQY

v_call: TRBV7-9
cdr3_length: 13
clone_size: many
j_call: TRBJ1-2
cdr3_aa: ASSFSTGAYYGYT

v_call: TRBV7-2
cdr3_length: 15
clone_size: NA
j_call: TRBJ2-5
cdr3_aa: ASSLESFGTIQETQY

v_call: TRBV9
cdr3_length: 12
clone_size: NA
j_call: TRBJ1-1
cdr3_aa: ASSTRDGLQEAF

v_call: TRBV9
cdr3_length: 12
clone_size: few
j_call: TRBJ2-7
cdr3_aa: ASSAPEQGYEQY

v_call: TRBV15
cdr3_length: 11
clone_size: few
j_call: TRBJ1-1
cdr3_aa: ATSLGVDTEAF

v_call: TRBV13
cdr3_length: 13
clone_size: NA
j_call: TRBJ1-2
cdr3_aa: ASSPGPRVNYGYT

v_call: TRBV6-5
cdr3_length: 13
clone_size: few
j_call: TRBJ2-3
cdr3_aa: ASSYSSGGMDTQY

v_call: TRBV20-1
cdr3_length: 13
clone_size: many
j_call: TRBJ1-1
cdr3_aa: SAREWDSRNTEAF

v_call: TRBV7-3
cdr3_length: 11
clone_size: NA
j_call: TRBJ1-1
cdr3_aa: ASSSGQGIGAF

v_call: TRBV20-1
cdr3_length: 12
clone_size: NA
j_call: TRBJ2-3
cdr3_aa: SAPTDLTTDTQY

v_call: TRBV6-2/TRBV6-3
cdr3_length: 14
clone_size: few
j_call: TRBJ2-4
cdr3_aa: ASSYSSALAKNIQY

v_call: TRBV6-6
cdr3_length: 12
clone_size: NA
j_call: TRBJ1-5
cdr3_aa: ASMGQGKNQPQH

v_call: TRBV5-4
cdr3_length: 14
clone_size: few
j_call: NA
cdr3_aa: ASSSFLRDIQETQY

v_call: TRBV19
cdr3_length: 9
clone_size: NA
j_call: TRBJ1-1
cdr3_aa: ASSNTPEAF

v_call: TRBV7-2
cdr3_length: 13
clone_size: few
j_call: TRBJ2-5
cdr3_aa: ASSRTQAYQETQY

v_call: TRBV10-3
cdr3_length: 11
clone_size: many
j_call: TRBJ1-2
cdr3_aa: AISGGTNYGYT

v_call: TRBV11-2
cdr3_length: 14
clone_size: once
j_call: TRBJ1-1
cdr3_aa: ASSLGRGTMNTEAF

v_call: TRBV20-1
cdr3_length: 15
clone_size: few
j_call: TRBJ1-1
cdr3_aa: SARDAGEVPQNTEAF

v_call: TRBV21-1
cdr3_length: 17
clone_size: NA
j_call: TRBJ1-4
cdr3_aa: ASSKRQGEIGSTNEKLF

v_call: TRBV20-1
cdr3_length: 12
clone_size: NA
j_call: TRBJ2-3
cdr3_aa: SASQGGSADTQY

v_call: TRBV20-1
cdr3_length: 11
clone_size: NA
j_call: TRBJ2-3
cdr3_aa: SARRTETDTQY

v_call: TRBV20-1
cdr3_length: 15
clone_size: few
j_call: TRBJ2-3
cdr3_aa: SASLNSGGAGTDTQY

v_call: TRBV2
cdr3_length: 13
clone_size: NA
j_call: TRBJ2-7
cdr3_aa: ASRSGPGASYEQY

v_call: TRBV15
cdr3_length: 13
clone_size: few
j_call: TRBJ2-3
cdr3_aa: ATSISGEGTDTQY

v_call: TRBV7-2
cdr3_length: 13
clone_size: few
j_call: TRBJ2-2
cdr3_aa: ASSVDTRPTGELF

v_call: TRBV20-1
cdr3_length: 15
clone_size: many
j_call: TRBJ2-3
cdr3_aa: SAGYEGTSPQADTQY

v_call: TRBV12-5
cdr3_length: 13
clone_size: NA
j_call: TRBJ1-1
cdr3_aa: ASGLGAGGGTEAF

v_call: TRBV20-1
cdr3_length: 12
clone_size: NA
j_call: TRBJ1-2
cdr3_aa: SARAAQGVYGYT

v_call: TRBV10-3
cdr3_length: 17
clone_size: few
j_call: TRBJ2-4
cdr3_aa: AISESIGGTPLAENIQY

v_call: TRBV4-2
cdr3_length: 15
clone_size: NA
j_call: TRBJ1-4
cdr3_aa: ASSHSRRGAGGEKLF

v_call: TRBV13
cdr3_length: 12
clone_size: NA
j_call: TRBJ1-1
cdr3_aa: ASSNTEKNTEAF

v_call: TRBV7-2
cdr3_length: 13
clone_size: NA
j_call: TRBJ1-1
cdr3_aa: ASSLGIRGSTEAF

v_call: TRBV20-1
cdr3_length: 10
clone_size: NA
j_call: TRBJ1-2
cdr3_aa: SARRPLYGYT

v_call: TRBV27
cdr3_length: 12
clone_size: many
j_call: TRBJ2-3
cdr3_aa: ASSLAEISDTQY

v_call: TRBV15
cdr3_length: 13
clone_size: NA
j_call: TRBJ2-5
cdr3_aa: ATSTGLAGGETQY

v_call: TRBV10-3
cdr3_length: 11
clone_size: NA
j_call: TRBJ2-1
cdr3_aa: AINQGGYNEQF